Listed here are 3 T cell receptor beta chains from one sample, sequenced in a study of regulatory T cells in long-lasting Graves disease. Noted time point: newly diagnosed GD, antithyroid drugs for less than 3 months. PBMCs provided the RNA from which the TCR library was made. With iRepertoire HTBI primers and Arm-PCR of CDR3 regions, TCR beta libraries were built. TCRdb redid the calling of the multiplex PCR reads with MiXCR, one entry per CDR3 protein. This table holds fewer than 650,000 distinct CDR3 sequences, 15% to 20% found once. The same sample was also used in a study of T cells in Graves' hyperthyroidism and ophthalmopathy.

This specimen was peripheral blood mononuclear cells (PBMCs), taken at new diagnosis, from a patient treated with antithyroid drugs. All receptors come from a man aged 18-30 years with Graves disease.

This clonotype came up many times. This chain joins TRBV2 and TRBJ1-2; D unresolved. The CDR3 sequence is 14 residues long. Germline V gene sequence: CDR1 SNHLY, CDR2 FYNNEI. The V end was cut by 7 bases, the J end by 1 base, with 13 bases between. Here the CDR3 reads CASTWSEFNYGYTF. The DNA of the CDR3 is TGTGCCAGCACCTGGTCAGAATTTAACTATGGCTACACCTTC. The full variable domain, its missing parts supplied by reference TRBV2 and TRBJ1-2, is EPEVTQTPSHQVTQMGQEVILRCVPISNHLYFYWYRQILGQKVEFLVSFYNNEISEKSEIFDDQFSVERPDGSNFTLKIRSTKLEDSAMYFCASTWSEFNYGYTFGSGTRLTVV.

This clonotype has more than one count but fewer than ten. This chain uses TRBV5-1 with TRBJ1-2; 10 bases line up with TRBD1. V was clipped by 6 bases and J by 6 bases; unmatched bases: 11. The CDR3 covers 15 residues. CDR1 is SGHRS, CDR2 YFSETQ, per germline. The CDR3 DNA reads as TGCGCCAGCACCCTTTACGGACAGGGGGGCAATGGCTACACCTTC. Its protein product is CASTLYGQGGNGYTF. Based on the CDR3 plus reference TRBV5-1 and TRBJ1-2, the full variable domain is KAGVTQTPRYLIKTRGQQVTLSCSPISGHRSVSWYQQTPGQGLQFLFEYFSETQRNKGNFPGRFSGRQFSNSRSEMNVSTLELGDSALYLCASTLYGQGGNGYTFGSGTRLTVV.

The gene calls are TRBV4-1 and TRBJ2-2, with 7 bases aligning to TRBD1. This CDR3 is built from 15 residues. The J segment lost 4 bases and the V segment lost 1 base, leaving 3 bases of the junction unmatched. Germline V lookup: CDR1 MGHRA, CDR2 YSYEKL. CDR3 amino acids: CASSQGQGATGELFF. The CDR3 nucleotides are TGCGCCAGCAGCCAAGGACAGGGAGCCACCGGGGAGCTGTTTTTT.